The clone carrying this T cell receptor (beta chain) was observed once. Assay: immunoSEQ multiplex PCR; the TCRdb copy retains only in-frame clones and omits some. The profile shows roughly 150,000 clones, roughly 85% of them singletons. The sample belongs to a study of blood T cell repertoires in COVID-19. Study-wide background: COVID-19 samples, acute and convalescent, were from the United States, Italy and Spain. PBMCs, B-cell-depleted T cells, or T cells provided the cDNA or gDNA that made up the material.

Germline CDR1 and CDR2: KGHSH and LQKENI. V lost 1 base and J 4 bases, leaving 7 bases between the germline ends. This CDR3 is built from 13 residues. The specimen sequenced was PBMCs or T cells enriched from blood (not recorded which). This clonotype was sampled from a woman aged 70 to 79 in a cohort exposed to, infected with or recovered from COVID-19 (not recorded which). The chain links TRBV18 to TRBJ1-2; weak D call: TRBD1 (6 bases). Here the CDR3 reads CASSPLGGYGYTF. CDR3 nucleotide sequence: TGTGCCAGCTCACCACTAGGGGGCTATGGCTACACCTTC. The full variable domain, rest sourced from reference TRBV18 and TRBJ1-2, is NAGVMQNPRHLVRRRGQEARLRCSPMKGHSHVYWYRQLPEEGLKFMVYLQKENIIDESGMPKERFSAEFPKEGPSILRIQQVVRGDSAAYFCASSPLGGYGYTFGSGTRLTVV.